This entry concerns a single T cell receptor (beta chain). Antigen specificity is unknown. This sample is part of a study of cytomegalovirus exposure and HLA in healthy donors. Findings and caveats of the study: In an earlier analysis, in some 500 donors, most V segments appeared productive either ~90% or ~30% of the time.

Primers: 60 Vbeta forward and 13 Jbeta reverse. Using immunoSEQ multiplex PCR, the repertoire was profiled, and TCRdb retains in-frame clones only, with some absent. Here the sample spans roughly 150,000 clones, over 60% being singletons. The junction had 7 bases not matched to a gene; V was cut back by 2 bases and J by 12 bases. CDR1 and CDR2 (germline): MNHNY, SVGAGI (reference sequence). This CDR3 comprises 13 residues. Sequencing was performed on PBMCs. The receptor was isolated from a male donor in good health and CMV-seronegative. J is TRBJ2-7 and V is TRBV6-6; 10 nucleotides align to TRBD2. In DNA, the CDR3 is TGTGCCAGCAGTTACGTTCTAGCGGGGGAAGCGTACTTC. Its protein product is CASSYVLAGEAYF.